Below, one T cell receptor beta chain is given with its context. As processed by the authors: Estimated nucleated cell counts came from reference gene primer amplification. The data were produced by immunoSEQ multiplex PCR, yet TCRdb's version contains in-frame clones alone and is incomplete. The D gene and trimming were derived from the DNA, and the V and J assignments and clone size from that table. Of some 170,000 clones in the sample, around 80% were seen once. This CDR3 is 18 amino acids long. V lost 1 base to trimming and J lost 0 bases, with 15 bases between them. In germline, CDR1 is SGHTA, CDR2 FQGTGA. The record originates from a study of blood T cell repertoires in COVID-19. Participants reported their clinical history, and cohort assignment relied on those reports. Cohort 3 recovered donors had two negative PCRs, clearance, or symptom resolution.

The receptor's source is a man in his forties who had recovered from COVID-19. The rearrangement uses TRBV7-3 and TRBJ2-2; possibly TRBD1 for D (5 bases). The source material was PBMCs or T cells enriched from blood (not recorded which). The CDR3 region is CASSLNPTVKSNTGELFF. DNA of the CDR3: TGTGCCAGCAGCTTAAACCCGACAGTCAAATCGAACACCGGGGAGCTGTTTTTT.